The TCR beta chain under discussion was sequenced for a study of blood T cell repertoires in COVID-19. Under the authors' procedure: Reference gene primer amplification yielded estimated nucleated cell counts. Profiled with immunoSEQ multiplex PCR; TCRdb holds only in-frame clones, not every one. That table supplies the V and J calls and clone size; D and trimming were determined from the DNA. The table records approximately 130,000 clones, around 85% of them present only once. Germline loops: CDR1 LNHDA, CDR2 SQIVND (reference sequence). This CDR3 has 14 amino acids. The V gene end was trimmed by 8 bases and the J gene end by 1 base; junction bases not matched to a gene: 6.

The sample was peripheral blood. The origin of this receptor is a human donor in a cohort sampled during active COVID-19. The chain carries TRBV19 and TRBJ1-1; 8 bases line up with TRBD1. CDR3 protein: CASWTGSRNTEAFF. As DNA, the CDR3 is TGTGCCAGTTGGACAGGGAGTAGGAACACTGAAGCTTTCTTT.